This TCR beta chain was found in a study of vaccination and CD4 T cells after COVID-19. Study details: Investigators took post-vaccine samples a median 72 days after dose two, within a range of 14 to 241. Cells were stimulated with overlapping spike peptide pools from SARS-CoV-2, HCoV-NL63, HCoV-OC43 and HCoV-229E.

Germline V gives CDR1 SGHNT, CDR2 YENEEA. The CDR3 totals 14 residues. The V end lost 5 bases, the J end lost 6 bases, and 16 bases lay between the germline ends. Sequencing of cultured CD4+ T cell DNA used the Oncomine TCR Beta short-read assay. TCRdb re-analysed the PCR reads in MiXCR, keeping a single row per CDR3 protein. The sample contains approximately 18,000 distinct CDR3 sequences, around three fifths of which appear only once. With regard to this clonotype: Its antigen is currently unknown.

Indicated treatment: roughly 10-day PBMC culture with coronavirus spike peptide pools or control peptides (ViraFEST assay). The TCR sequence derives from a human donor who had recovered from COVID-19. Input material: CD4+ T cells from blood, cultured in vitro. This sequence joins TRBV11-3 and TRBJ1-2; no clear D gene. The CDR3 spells CASSALATPNGYTF. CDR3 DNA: TGTGCCAGCAGCGCCCTTGCGACACCAAATGGCTACACCTTC.